The present TCR beta chain was sequenced within a study of T cell responses to AZD1222 COVID-19 vaccine. Study observations and caveats: White British ancestry dominated among donors, who included more females, and clonal diversity was possibly underestimated. A reported finding is that nearly half of spike-specific TCRs target unmutated variant regions. Regions 160-218 and 743-854 held dominance among vaccine-associated CD4 TCRs, which spanned spike.

With V trimmed by 7 bases and J by 2 bases, 2 bases remained unmatched. The CDR3 is made up of 12 amino acids. Looked up from germline, CDR1 is ENHRY and CDR2 is SYGVKD. To note about this clone: The antigen remains undetermined.

Clones were read by immunoSEQ multiplex PCR, and TCRdb kept only the in-frame ones, dropping some. The sample has 150,000 to 200,000 clones; more than 75% are singletons. The clonotype originates from an adult who received the AZD1222 COVID-19 vaccine. The sample in question was peripheral blood, obtained 28 days after the second AZD1222 dose. This sequence joins TRBV10-3 and TRBJ2-7; TRBD1 matches at 7 bases. The CDR3 bases are TGTGCCATCAAGGGGACAGCCTACGAGCAGTACTTC. It encodes CAIKGTAYEQYF.